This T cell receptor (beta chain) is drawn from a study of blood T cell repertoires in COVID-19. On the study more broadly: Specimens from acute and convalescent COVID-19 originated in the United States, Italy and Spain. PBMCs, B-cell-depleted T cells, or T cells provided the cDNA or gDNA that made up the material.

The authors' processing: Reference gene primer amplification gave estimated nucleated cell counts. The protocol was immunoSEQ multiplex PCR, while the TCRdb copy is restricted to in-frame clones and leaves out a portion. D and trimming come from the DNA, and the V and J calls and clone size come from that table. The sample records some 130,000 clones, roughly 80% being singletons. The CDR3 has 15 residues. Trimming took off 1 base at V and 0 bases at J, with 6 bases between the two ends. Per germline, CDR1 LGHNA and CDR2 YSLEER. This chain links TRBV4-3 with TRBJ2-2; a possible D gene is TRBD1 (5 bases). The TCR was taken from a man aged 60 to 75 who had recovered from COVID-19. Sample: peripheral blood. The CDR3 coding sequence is TGCGCCAGCAGCCAAGGCAGGGCGAACACCGGGGAGCTGTTTTTT. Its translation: CASSQGRANTGELFF.